The entry below gives a single T cell receptor (beta chain) sequence along with its context. The antigen it recognizes is unknown. No base quality information exists; no much larger clone differs at one position. One collaborating source in Seattle enrolled patients while the patients were actively infected and followed the patients over time throughout the course of disease. The collaborating institutions used their own protocols to collect whole blood in K2EDTA tubes. For TCRbeta analysis, collaborator samples were shipped as frozen whole blood, as isolated PBMCs, or as DNA extracted from either sample type. This specimen belongs to a study of blood T cell repertoires in COVID-19 (TCRdb year 2020). Broadly, across the study: The collaborator samples originated in the United States, Italy and Spain and spanned the acute and convalescent phases of COVID-19. The material from the prospective study consisted of cDNA or gDNA derived from T cells, B-cell-depleted T cells, or PBMCs. Deeply sampled blood TCRbeta repertoires from subjects exposed to, actively infected with, or recovered from COVID-19 were included in the dataset. The repertoires were made available in a free public database intended to serve as a resource for research on the immune response to SARS-CoV-2. Samples came from the ongoing ImmuneRACE study (first 160 participants) plus 1,254 subjects from 6 global collaborators. Nearly every sample came with metadata listing a de-identified subject ID, COVID-19 status, age in years and sex. Where available, HLA class I and class II types were obtained from metadata supplied by the sample provider rather than from assay-based typing. What the study reported, not specific to this receptor: Clinical and demographic metadata were provided uncurated, with the amount varying by source and participant.

The CDR3, cysteine through phenylalanine, is 13 amino acids long. The entry retains the CDR3 DNA only, 39 bases that are in frame from base 1. As encoded in the germline V gene (reference sequence), CDR1 is MNHNY while CDR2 is SVGAGI. The germline ends are 10 bases apart after V is trimmed by 0 bases and J by 10 bases. TCRbeta CDR3 regions were amplified from genomic DNA using the immunoSEQ Assay, a bias-controlled multiplex PCR. Processing in the source paper ran as follows. Within the assay, amplification of reference gene primers was used to estimate how many nucleated cells each sample contained. Sequence reads were collapsed and filtered to measure the absolute abundance of every unique TCRbeta CDR3 rearrangement. For each sample, productive Simpson clonality was calculated as the square root of Simpson's diversity index over productive rearrangements. TCRdb provides this immuneACCESS table in a form limited to in-frame rearrangements. Some clones are lacking; in checked studies, under half of them reflect an unresolved V gene, and why the rest are absent is not known. V, J and clone size derive from that table, while D and trimming were established from the DNA sequence. For this sample there are around 140,000 clones; 88% appear just once. The ten largest clones capture approximately 2.5% of the sample.

The chain couples TRBV6-6 to TRBJ2-1; the best D guess is TRBD2, with 5 bases matching. The sequencing input was peripheral blood. This sequence originates from a human donor with COVID-19, enrolled during active disease. The donor label of this sample is uncertain. The sequence in DNA is TGTGCCAGCAGTTACTCCCGGGAATTGGAGCAGTTCTTC. The resulting protein is CASSYSRELEQFF.